Listed below are T cell receptor beta chains from one sample, sequenced in a study of T cells after yellow fever vaccination. TCRdb independently ran MiXCR on the 5' RACE reads; one entry per CDR3 protein. The sample records hundreds of thousands of distinct CDR3 sequences, around 19% being singletons. The sequenced sample was PBMCs, obtained before the yellow fever booster vaccination. The receptors stem from a man between 18 and 29 years old who received the YFV17D yellow fever vaccine. Each CDR3 is given with its conserved first and last residue. The D gene is left open where the match is weak. Clone size is shown for a subset of rows, as once, few, many or a class of expanded clone.

TRBV6-6	NA	TRBJ1-6	NA	CASSSGPAQSPLHF	TGTGCCAGCAGCTCCGGACCGGCTCAATCACCCCTCCACTTT
TRBV7-8	TRBD1	TRBJ1-2	few	CASSSQGARGYTF	TGTGCCAGCAGCTCTCAGGGGGCGCGAGGCTACACCTTC
TRBV15	NA	TRBJ2-5	few	CATSREPGDKETQYF	TGTGCCACCAGCAGAGAACCGGGGGATAAAGAGACCCAGTACTTC
TRBV7-2	NA	TRBJ2-1	few	CASSLEVDSYNEQFF	TGTGCCAGCAGCTTAGAAGTGGACAGCTACAATGAGCAGTTCTTC
TRBV7-2	NA	TRBJ1-1	few	CASSSHFYTEAFF	TGTGCCAGCAGCTCGCACTTTTACACTGAAGCTTTCTTT
TRBV29-1	NA	TRBJ1-1	few	CSVFQGYTEAFF	TGCAGCGTTTTTCAGGGATACACTGAAGCTTTCTTT
TRBV4-1	TRBD2	TRBJ2-1	NA	CASSQVGLAGDKNSYNEQFF	TGCGCCAGCAGCCAAGTAGGACTAGCGGGGGACAAAAACTCCTACAATGAGCAGTTCTTC
TRBV5-1	NA	TRBJ2-7	NA	CASSPSGTIGDEQYF	TGCGCCAGCAGCCCTTCCGGGACAATCGGGGACGAGCAGTACTTC
TRBV4-1	NA	TRBJ2-7	few	CASSLGSISYEQYF	TGCGCCAGCAGCCTTGGGTCCATCTCCTACGAGCAGTACTTC
TRBV4-1	TRBD2	TRBJ2-7	NA	CASSQAHSTSGGNEQYF	TGCGCCAGCAGCCAAGCGCATTCTACTAGCGGGGGTAACGAGCAGTACTTC
TRBV27	NA	TRBJ2-3	few	CATKSNNADTQYF	TGTGCCACCAAAAGTAATAATGCTGATACGCAGTATTTT
TRBV4-1	NA	TRBJ2-5	NA	CASSQERGIGETQYF	TGCGCCAGCAGCCAAGAGAGGGGGATTGGGGAGACCCAGTACTTC
TRBV6-5	NA	TRBJ1-2	few	CASSYGATDGYTF	TGTGCCAGCAGTTACGGGGCCACGGATGGCTACACCTTC
TRBV4-3	NA	TRBJ2-7	NA	CASSPRYDREKQYF	TGCGCCAGCAGCCCCCGCTATGACCGAGAAAAGCAGTACTTC
TRBV7-9	TRBD2	TRBJ2-3	few	CASSLEAGGPADTQYF	TGTGCCAGCAGCTTAGAAGCGGGGGGGCCGGCAGATACGCAGTATTTT
TRBV12-3/TRBV12-4	NA	TRBJ2-5	few	CASSFFGGPQETQYF	TGTGCCAGCAGTTTTTTTGGGGGGCCCCAAGAGACCCAGTACTTC
TRBV12-3/TRBV12-4	NA	TRBJ2-3	NA	CASSSLVEASTDTQYF	TGTGCCAGCAGTTCCCTCGTTGAAGCTAGCACAGATACGCAGTATTTT
TRBV9	TRBD2	TRBJ2-7	few	CASSTGLAVDYEQYF	TGTGCCAGCAGCACGGGACTAGCGGTCGACTACGAGCAGTACTTC
TRBV27	TRBD2	TRBJ2-1	few	CASRAGLAGYEQFF	TGTGCCAGCCGCGCGGGACTAGCGGGGTATGAGCAGTTCTTC
TRBV29-1	TRBD1	TRBJ2-7	few	CSVSGGFGISYEQYF	TGCAGCGTCTCAGGGGGTTTTGGGATCTCCTACGAGCAGTACTTC
TRBV12-3/TRBV12-4	NA	TRBJ1-2	few	CASSLWGPTNYGYTF	TGTGCCAGCAGCTTATGGGGACCGACCAACTATGGCTACACCTTC
TRBV7-2	NA	TRBJ2-3	NA	CASSSRLIGGTDTQYF	TGTGCCAGCAGCTCCCGACTCATAGGGGGCACAGATACGCAGTATTTT
TRBV6-4	NA	TRBJ1-3	few	CASSRKRGFSGNTIYF	TGTGCCAGCAGCAGGAAGCGAGGCTTCTCTGGAAACACCATATATTTT
TRBV28	TRBD1	TRBJ2-5	few	CASTDIRDRGRETQYF	TGTGCCAGCACCGATATCCGGGACAGGGGACGAGAGACCCAGTACTTC
TRBV20-1	NA	TRBJ2-2	NA	CSLSQGNTGELFF	TGCAGCCTATCACAGGGGAACACCGGGGAGCTGTTTTTT
TRBV7-9	NA	TRBJ1-1	few	CASTRWDTEAFF	TGTGCCAGCACCCGGTGGGACACTGAAGCTTTCTTT
TRBV5-6	NA	TRBJ1-4	few	CASSLANAGKVF	TGTGCCAGCAGCTTGGCCAACGCGGGCAAGGTTTTT
TRBV20-1	TRBD1	TRBJ1-5	few	CSARAGTGGNQPQHF	TGCAGTGCTAGGGCCGGGACAGGGGGCAATCAGCCCCAGCATTTT
TRBV5-5	TRBD1	TRBJ2-3	many	CASSLALTGITDTQYF	TGTGCCAGCAGCTTGGCCCTGACAGGGATAACAGATACGCAGTATTTT
TRBV24-1	TRBD1	TRBJ1-2	NA	CATSDWGQSGGYTF	TGTGCCACCAGTGATTGGGGACAGAGCGGGGGCTACACCTTC
TRBV5-1	TRBD2	TRBJ2-1	few	CASSYPDFSGGLGNEQFF	TGCGCCAGCAGCTATCCCGATTTTAGCGGGGGCTTAGGTAATGAGCAGTTCTTC
TRBV12-5	NA	TRBJ1-1	few	CASGQSGGTEAFF	TGTGCTAGTGGCCAATCGGGGGGCACTGAAGCTTTCTTT
TRBV5-1	NA	TRBJ2-3	NA	CASKPGGVSDTQYF	TGCGCCAGCAAGCCTGGCGGGGTATCAGATACGCAGTATTTT
TRBV24-1	NA	TRBJ2-1	few	CATSDGGVPYNEQFF	TGTGCCACCAGTGATGGTGGGGTCCCCTACAATGAGCAGTTCTTC
TRBV7-9	NA	TRBJ1-1	NA	CASSLDTPATEAFF	TGTGCCAGCAGCTTAGATACTCCAGCGACTGAAGCTTTCTTT